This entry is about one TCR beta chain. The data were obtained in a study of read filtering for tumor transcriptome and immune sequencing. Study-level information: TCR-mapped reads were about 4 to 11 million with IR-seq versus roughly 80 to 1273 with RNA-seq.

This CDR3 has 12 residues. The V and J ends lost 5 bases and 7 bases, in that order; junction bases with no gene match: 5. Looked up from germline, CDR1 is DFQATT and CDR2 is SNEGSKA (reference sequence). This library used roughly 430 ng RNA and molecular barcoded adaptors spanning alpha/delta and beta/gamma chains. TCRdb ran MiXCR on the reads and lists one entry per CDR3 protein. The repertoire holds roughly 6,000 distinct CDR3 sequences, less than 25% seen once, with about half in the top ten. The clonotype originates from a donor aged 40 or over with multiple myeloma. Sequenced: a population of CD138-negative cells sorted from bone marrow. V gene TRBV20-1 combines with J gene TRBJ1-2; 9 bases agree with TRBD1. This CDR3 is CSAPQGATGYTF. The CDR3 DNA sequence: TGCAGTGCTCCACAGGGGGCGACTGGCTACACCTTC.